The rows below give T cell receptor beta chains drawn from one sample of a study of neurological immune-mediated disorders. TCRdb re-derived calls from the 5' RACE reads in MiXCR, one entry per CDR3 protein. The top ten clones hold 6.5% to 9% of a sample with about 74,000 distinct CDR3 sequences, less than 5.5% of them seen once. The source material was PBMCs. The origin of the receptors is a man between 18 and 35 years old with multiple sclerosis. Both conserved end residues are part of each CDR3. D genes are given only for firm matches. Only part of the rows carry a size: once, few, many, or a class if the clone is expanded.

>TRBV5-1|many|TRBJ2-3|TRBD2|19
CASSSRTSGGALPWDTQYF
TGCGCCAGCAGCTCCCGGACTAGCGGGGGGGCCCTCCCTTGGGATACGCAGTATTTT
>TRBV11-2|.|TRBJ2-3|TRBD2|18
CASSLPLGAGGTTDTQYF
TGTGCCAGCAGCTTACCACTTGGAGCGGGAGGGACTACAGATACGCAGTATTTT
>TRBV12-3/TRBV12-4|.|TRBJ2-7|.|16
CASSFARDTRPYEQYF
TGTGCCAGCAGTTTCGCTCGAGACACTCGTCCCTACGAGCAGTACTTC
>TRBV12-3/TRBV12-4|many|TRBJ2-3|TRBD2|16
CASSSSGTSGRGTQYF
TGTGCCAGCAGTTCATCCGGGACTAGCGGGAGAGGCACGCAGTATTTT
>TRBV20-1|many|TRBJ2-1|TRBD2|14
CSATSGGSYNEQFF
TGCAGTGCCACCAGCGGGGGCTCGTACAATGAGCAGTTCTTC
>TRBV5-1|many|TRBJ2-6|.|16
CASSPPFPSGANVLTF
TGCGCCAGCAGCCCACCATTCCCCTCTGGGGCCAACGTCCTGACTTTC
>TRBV7-9|many|TRBJ1-3|TRBD1|15
CASSWDRDSGNTIYF
TGTGCCAGCAGCTGGGACAGGGACTCTGGAAACACCATATATTTT
>TRBV19|many|TRBJ1-5|.|15
CASMRAQRGNQPQHF
TGTGCCAGTATGCGGGCACAGAGGGGCAATCAGCCCCAGCATTTT
>TRBV10-3|many|TRBJ2-3|.|14
CAISYRSSTDTQYF
TGTGCCATCAGCTACAGGAGTAGCACAGATACGCAGTATTTT
>TRBV3-1|few|TRBJ2-5|.|14
CVSSQIGLPETQYF
TGTGTCAGCAGCCAAATCGGCCTACCAGAGACCCAGTACTTC
>TRBV20-1|many|TRBJ1-2|.|11
CSGTWGYGYTF
TGCAGTGGTACATGGGGGTATGGCTACACCTTC
>TRBV11-2|.|TRBJ1-1|.|13
CASSPERGTEAFF
TGTGCCAGCAGCCCCGAACGGGGGACTGAAGCTTTCTTT
>TRBV3-1|.|TRBJ1-6|.|18
CASSQEALRGSYNSPLNF
TGTGCCAGCAGCCAAGAAGCCTTACGCGGCTCCTATAATTCACCCCTCAACTTT
>TRBV20-1|many|TRBJ1-4|TRBD1|14
CSARGDRGVEKLFF
TGCAGTGCTAGAGGCGACAGGGGAGTTGAAAAACTGTTTTTT
>TRBV20-1|many|TRBJ2-5|TRBD1|13
CSAERTGVETQYF
TGCAGTGCGGAACGGACAGGGGTAGAGACCCAGTACTTC
>TRBV6-2/TRBV6-3|.|TRBJ2-2|.|14
CASTSDSNTGELFF
TGTGCCAGCACCTCGGACAGCAACACCGGGGAGCTGTTTTTT
>TRBV2|many|TRBJ2-7|.|14
CASSVQESRGEQYF
TGTGCCAGCAGTGTGCAAGAGAGTCGAGGCGAGCAGTACTTC
>TRBV12-3/TRBV12-4|many|TRBJ2-7|.|14
CASRHGGDSYEQYF
TGTGCCAGCAGGCACGGGGGAGACTCCTACGAGCAGTACTTC
>TRBV5-1|few|TRBJ2-5|TRBD2|14
CASNFLAGEETQYF
TGCGCCAGCAACTTCCTAGCGGGAGAAGAGACCCAGTACTTC
>TRBV15|many|TRBJ2-7|.|15
CATSRDVGRAHEQYF
TGTGCCACCAGCAGAGATGTGGGCAGGGCCCACGAGCAGTACTTC
>TRBV20-1|many|TRBJ2-3|.|16
CSAPGGRRRHTDTQYF
TGCAGTGCGCCCGGGGGCCGGCGGAGACACACAGATACGCAGTATTTT
>TRBV5-6|many|TRBJ2-3|.|15
CASSLSITATDTQYF
TGTGCCAGCAGCTTATCTATTACAGCCACAGATACGCAGTATTTT
>TRBV6-2/TRBV6-3|many|TRBJ2-6|TRBD1|15
CASKPGGSGANVLTF
TGTGCCAGCAAGCCAGGGGGCTCTGGGGCCAACGTCCTGACTTTC
>TRBV12-3/TRBV12-4|many|TRBJ2-7|.|17
CASSLADWGSFVREQYF
TGTGCCAGCAGTTTAGCCGACTGGGGTAGTTTCGTCCGCGAGCAGTACTTC
>TRBV5-1|many|TRBJ2-3|TRBD1|16
CASSLVGRGRTDTQYF
TGCGCCAGCAGCTTGGTTGGCAGGGGGCGCACAGATACGCAGTATTTT
>TRBV20-1|many|TRBJ1-4|TRBD1|15
CSARDRISTNEKLFF
TGCAGTGCCAGGGACAGGATCTCAACTAATGAAAAACTGTTTTTT
>TRBV3-1|many|TRBJ1-6|TRBD1|14
CASAGGTDNSPLHF
TGTGCCAGCGCCGGGGGGACAGATAATTCACCCCTCCACTTT
>TRBV5-8|few|TRBJ1-5|.|15
CASSWDRRGVQPQHF
TGTGCCAGCAGCTGGGACCGCAGGGGTGTTCAGCCCCAGCATTTT
>TRBV5-5|many|TRBJ2-7|.|13
CASSPRSWEEQYF
TGTGCCAGCAGCCCGCGATCCTGGGAGGAGCAGTACTTC
>TRBV30|many|TRBJ2-2|.|13
CAWSLQGRGELFF
TGTGCCTGGAGCCTACAGGGACGCGGGGAGCTGTTTTTT
>TRBV27|few|TRBJ1-1|.|14
CATSVGPVNTEAFF
TGTGCCACCAGTGTGGGACCGGTAAACACTGAAGCTTTCTTT
>TRBV20-1|many|TRBJ2-1|TRBD1|13
CSAGQGFGNEQFF
TGCAGTGCTGGACAGGGCTTTGGCAATGAGCAGTTCTTC
>TRBV27|many|TRBJ2-1|TRBD1|16
CASSSDRGPFNNEQFF
TGTGCCAGCAGTTCGGACAGGGGGCCATTTAACAATGAGCAGTTCTTC
>TRBV20-1|many|TRBJ2-3|.|15
CSARSGQTLTDTQYF
TGCAGTGCTAGATCCGGACAGACCTTAACAGATACGCAGTATTTT
>TRBV7-2|many|TRBJ1-2|TRBD1|15
CASSQMAQGADGYTF
TGTGCCAGCAGTCAAATGGCACAGGGGGCGGATGGCTACACCTTC
>TRBV29-1|medium-sized|TRBJ2-4|.|14
CSVEDQGTKNIQYF
TGCAGCGTTGAAGATCAGGGGACCAAAAACATTCAGTACTTC
>TRBV15|many|TRBJ1-5|.|15
CATSRDRQEGQPQHF
TGTGCCACCAGCAGAGATCGGCAGGAAGGTCAGCCCCAGCATTTT
>TRBV5-6|many|TRBJ2-5|TRBD1|13
CASIDRASETQYF
TGTGCCAGCATCGACAGGGCGTCAGAGACCCAGTACTTC
>TRBV7-9|many|TRBJ2-7|.|12
CASSWSSYEQYF
TGTGCCAGCAGCTGGAGCTCCTACGAGCAGTACTTC